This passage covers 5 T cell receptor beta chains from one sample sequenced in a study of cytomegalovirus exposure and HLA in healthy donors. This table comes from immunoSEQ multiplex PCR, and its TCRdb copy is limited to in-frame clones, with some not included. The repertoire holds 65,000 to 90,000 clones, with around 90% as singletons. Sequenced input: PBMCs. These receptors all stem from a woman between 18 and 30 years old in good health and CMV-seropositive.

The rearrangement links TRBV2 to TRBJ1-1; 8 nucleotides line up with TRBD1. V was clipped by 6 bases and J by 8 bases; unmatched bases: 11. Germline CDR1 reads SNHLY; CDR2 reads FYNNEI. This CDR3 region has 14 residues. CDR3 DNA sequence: TGTGCCAGCAGGGGTCGACAGGGGAGTGAGGAAGCTTTCTTT. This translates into CASRGRQGSEEAFF.

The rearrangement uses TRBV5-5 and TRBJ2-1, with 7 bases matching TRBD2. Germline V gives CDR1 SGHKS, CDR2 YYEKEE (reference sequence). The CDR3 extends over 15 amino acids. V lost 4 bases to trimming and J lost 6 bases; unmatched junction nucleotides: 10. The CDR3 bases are TGTGCCAGCAGCACTCGGCGGGAGCCCCTCAATGAGCAGTTCTTC. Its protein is CASSTRREPLNEQFF.

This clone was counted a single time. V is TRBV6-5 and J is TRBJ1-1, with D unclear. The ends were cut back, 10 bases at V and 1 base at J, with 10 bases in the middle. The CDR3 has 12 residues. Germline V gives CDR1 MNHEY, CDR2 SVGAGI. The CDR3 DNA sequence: TGTGCCATGGGAGAGGGGAACACTGAAGCTTTCTTT. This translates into CAMGEGNTEAFF.

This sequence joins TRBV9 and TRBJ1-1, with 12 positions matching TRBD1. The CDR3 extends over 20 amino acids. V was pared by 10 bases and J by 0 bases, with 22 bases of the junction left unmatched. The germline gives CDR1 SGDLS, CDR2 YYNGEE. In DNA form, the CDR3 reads TGTGCCCGCCGCGGGCGGGGCGGGGGGACAGGGGGCTCGGTGAACACTGAAGCTTTCTTT. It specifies CARRGRGGGTGGSVNTEAFF.

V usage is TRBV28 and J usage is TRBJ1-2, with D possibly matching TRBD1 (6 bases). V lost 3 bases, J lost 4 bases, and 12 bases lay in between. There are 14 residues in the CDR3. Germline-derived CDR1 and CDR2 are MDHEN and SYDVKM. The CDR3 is CASSFGGGGYGYTF. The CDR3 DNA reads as TGTGCCAGCAGTTTCGGGGGCGGGGGCTATGGCTACACCTTC.